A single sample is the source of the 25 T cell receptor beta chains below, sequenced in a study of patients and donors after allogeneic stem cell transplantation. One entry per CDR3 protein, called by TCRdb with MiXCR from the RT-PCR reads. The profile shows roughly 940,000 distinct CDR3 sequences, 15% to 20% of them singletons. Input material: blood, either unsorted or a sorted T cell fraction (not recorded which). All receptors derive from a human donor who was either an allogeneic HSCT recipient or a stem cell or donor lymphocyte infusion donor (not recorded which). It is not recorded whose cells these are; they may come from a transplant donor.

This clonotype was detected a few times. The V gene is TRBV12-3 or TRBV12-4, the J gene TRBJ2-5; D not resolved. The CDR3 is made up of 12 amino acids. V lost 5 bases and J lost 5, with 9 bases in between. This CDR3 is CASSTRPETQYF. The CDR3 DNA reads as TGTGCCAGCAGTACCCGACCGGAGACCCAGTACTTC.

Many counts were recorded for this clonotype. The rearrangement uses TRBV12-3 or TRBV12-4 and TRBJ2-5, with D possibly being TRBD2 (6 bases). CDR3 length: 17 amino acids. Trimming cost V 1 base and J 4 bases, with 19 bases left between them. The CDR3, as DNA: TGTGCCAGCAGTTTAGGGGGTAGCGGCCTAACAGGAGAGACCCAGTACTTC. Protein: CASSLGGSGLTGETQYF.

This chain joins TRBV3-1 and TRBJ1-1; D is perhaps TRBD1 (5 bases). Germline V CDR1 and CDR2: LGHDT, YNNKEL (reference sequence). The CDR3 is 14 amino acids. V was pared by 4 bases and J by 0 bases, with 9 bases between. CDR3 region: CASSPQTVNTEAFF. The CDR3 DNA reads TGTGCCAGCAGCCCCCAGACAGTGAACACTGAAGCTTTCTTT.

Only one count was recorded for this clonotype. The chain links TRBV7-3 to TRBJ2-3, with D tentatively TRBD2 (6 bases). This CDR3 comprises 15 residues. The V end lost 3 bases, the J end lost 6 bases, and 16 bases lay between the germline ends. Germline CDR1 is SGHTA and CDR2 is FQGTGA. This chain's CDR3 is CASSLSGWLIDTQYF. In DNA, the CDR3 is TGTGCCAGCAGCTTGAGCGGGTGGCTTATCGATACGCAGTATTTT. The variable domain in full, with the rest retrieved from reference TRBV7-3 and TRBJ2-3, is GAGVSQTPSNKVTEKGKYVELRCDPISGHTALYWYRQSLGQGPEFLIYFQGTGAADDSGLPNDRFFAVRPEGSVSTLKIQRTERGDSAVYLCASSLSGWLIDTQYFGPGTRLTVL.

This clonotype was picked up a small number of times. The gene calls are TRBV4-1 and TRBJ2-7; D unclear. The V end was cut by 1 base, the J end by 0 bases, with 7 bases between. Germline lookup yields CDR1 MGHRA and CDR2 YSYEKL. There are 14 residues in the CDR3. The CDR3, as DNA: TGCGCCAGCAGCCAAGTTGAGGTCTCCTACGAGCAGTACTTC. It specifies CASSQVEVSYEQYF.

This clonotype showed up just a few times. CDR3 region: CATGGAYNEQFF. DNA of the CDR3: TGTGCCACGGGGGGAGCCTACAATGAGCAGTTCTTC. The chain uses TRBV7-9 and TRBJ2-1, with TRBD2 matching over 7 bases. CDR3 length equals 12 residues. CDR1 SEHNR and CDR2 FQNEAQ come from the germline V gene (reference sequence). V shed 10 bases, J shed 2 bases, and the junction held 2 bases outside the gene matches. Supplemented by reference TRBV7-9 and TRBJ2-1, the full variable domain reads DTGVSQNPRHKITKRGQNVTFRCDPISEHNRLYWYRQTLGQGPEFLTYFQNEAQLEKSRLLSDRFSAERPKGSFSTLEIQRTEQGDSAMYLCATGGAYNEQFFGPGTRLTVL.

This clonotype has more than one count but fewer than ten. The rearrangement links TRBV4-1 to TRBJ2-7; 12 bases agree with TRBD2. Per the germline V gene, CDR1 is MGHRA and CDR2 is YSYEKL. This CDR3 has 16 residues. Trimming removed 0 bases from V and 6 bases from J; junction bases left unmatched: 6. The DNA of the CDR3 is TGCGCCAGCAGCCAAGAAGGGGCTAGCGGGAGGGGCGAGCAGTACTTC. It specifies CASSQEGASGRGEQYF.

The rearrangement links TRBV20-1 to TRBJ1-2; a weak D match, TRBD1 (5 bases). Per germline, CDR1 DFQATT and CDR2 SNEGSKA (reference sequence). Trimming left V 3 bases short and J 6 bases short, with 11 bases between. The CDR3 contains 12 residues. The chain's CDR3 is CSASPGPHGYTF. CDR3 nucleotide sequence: TGCAGTGCTAGTCCAGGGCCCCATGGCTACACCTTC.

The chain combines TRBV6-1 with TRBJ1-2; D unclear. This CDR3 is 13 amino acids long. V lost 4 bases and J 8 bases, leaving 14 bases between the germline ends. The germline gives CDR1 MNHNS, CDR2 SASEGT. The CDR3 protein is CASSADEGWGYTF. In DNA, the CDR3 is TGTGCCAGCAGTGCGGACGAGGGTTGGGGCTACACCTTC.

In DNA form, the CDR3 reads TGTGCCGGGAAATACCGCGGCATAAGCACAGATACGCAGTATTTT. Its protein product is CAGKYRGISTDTQYF. The V gene is TRBV30, the J gene TRBJ2-3; D gene unclear. Germline CDR1 reads GTSNPN; CDR2 reads SVGIG (reference sequence). V was shortened by 8 bases and J by 0 bases, with 18 bases between the two germline ends. There are 15 residues in the CDR3.

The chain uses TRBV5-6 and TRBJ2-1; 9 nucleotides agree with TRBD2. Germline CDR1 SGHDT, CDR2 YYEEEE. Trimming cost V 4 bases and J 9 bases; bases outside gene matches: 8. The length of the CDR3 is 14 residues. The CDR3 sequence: CASSRASGTVEQFF. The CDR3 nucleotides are TGTGCCAGCAGCCGGGCTAGCGGGACCGTTGAGCAGTTCTTC.

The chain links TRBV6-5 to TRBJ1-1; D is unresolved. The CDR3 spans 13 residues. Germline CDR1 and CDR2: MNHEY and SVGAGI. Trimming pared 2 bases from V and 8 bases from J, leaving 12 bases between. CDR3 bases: TGTGCCAGCAGTTACGGCCCAGGAGGGGAAGCTTTCTTT. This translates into CASSYGPGGEAFF.

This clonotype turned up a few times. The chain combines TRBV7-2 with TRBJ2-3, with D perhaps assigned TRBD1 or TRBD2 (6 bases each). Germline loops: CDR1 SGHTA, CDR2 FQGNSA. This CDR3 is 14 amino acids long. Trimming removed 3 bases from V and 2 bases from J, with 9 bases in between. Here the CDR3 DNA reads TGTGCCAGCAGCTTTTGGGGGGCCACAGATACGCAGTATTTT. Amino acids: CASSFWGATDTQYF. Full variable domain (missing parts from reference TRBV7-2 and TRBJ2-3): GAGVSQSPSNKVTEKGKDVELRCDPISGHTALYWYRQSLGQGLEFLIYFQGNSAPDKSGLPSDRFSAERTGGSVSTLTIQRTQQEDSAVYLCASSFWGATDTQYFGPGTRLTVL.

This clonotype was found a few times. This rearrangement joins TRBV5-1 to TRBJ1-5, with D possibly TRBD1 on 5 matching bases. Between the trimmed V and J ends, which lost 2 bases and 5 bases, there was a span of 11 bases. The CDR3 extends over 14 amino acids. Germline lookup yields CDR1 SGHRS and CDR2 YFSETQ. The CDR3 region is CASSFWGGDQPQHF. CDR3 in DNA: TGCGCCAGCAGCTTTTGGGGGGGGGATCAGCCCCAGCATTTT.

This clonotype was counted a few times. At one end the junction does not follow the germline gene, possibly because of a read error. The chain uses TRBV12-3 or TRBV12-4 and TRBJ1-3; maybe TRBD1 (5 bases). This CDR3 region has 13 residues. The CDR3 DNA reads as TGTGCCAGCAGTCCCGGGGCTGGATACACCATATATTTT. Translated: CASSPGAGYTIYF.

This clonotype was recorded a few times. The CDR3 DNA follows: TGTGCCAGCAGCCCCGGGACAGGGCTCATTTTTTCCTACGAGCAGTACTTC. This translates into CASSPGTGLIFSYEQYF. The chain has TRBV12-3 or TRBV12-4 and TRBJ2-7, with 9 nucleotides matching TRBD1. The CDR3 consists of 17 residues. V shed 6 bases, J shed 1 base, and the junction held 13 bases outside the gene matches.

CDR3 nucleotide sequence: TGTGCCAGCAGTTTCGACAGGGAGCCTGGGGCCGGGGAGCTGTTTTTT. It specifies CASSFDREPGAGELFF. The gene calls are TRBV12-3 or TRBV12-4 and TRBJ2-2, with 7 positions matching TRBD1. The CDR3 is made up of 16 amino acids. Trimming cost V 3 bases and J 6 bases; bases outside gene matches: 10.

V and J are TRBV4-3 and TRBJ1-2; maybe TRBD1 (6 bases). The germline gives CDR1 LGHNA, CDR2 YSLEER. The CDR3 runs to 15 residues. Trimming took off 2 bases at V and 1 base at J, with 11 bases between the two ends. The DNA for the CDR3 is TGCGCCAGCAGCCAAACAGGGACCTTTAACTATGGCTACACCTTC. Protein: CASSQTGTFNYGYTF.

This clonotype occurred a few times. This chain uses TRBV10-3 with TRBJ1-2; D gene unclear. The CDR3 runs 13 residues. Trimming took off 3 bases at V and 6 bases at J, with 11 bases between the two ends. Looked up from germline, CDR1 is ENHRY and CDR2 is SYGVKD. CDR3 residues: CAISEGREDGYTF. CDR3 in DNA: TGTGCCATCAGTGAAGGACGTGAGGATGGCTACACCTTC.

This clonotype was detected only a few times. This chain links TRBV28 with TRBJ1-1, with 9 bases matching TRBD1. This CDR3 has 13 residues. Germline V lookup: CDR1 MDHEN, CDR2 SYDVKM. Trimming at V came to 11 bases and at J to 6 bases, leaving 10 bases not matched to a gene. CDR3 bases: TGTGCCTGTCTCCGGGACAGGGCGGCTGAAGCTTTCTTT. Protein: CACLRDRAAEAFF.

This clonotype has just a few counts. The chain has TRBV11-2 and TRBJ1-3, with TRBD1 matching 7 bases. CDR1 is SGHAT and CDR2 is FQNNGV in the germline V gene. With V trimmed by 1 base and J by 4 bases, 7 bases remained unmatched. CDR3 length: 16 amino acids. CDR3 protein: CASSLGRQGRGNTIYF. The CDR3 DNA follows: TGTGCCAGCAGCTTAGGCCGACAGGGTCGGGGAAACACCATATATTTT.

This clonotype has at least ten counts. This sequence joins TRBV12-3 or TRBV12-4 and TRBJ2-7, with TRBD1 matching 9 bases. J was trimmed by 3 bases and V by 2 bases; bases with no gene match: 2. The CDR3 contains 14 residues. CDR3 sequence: CASSLQTGGYEQYF. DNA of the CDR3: TGTGCCAGCAGTTTACAGACAGGGGGCTACGAGCAGTACTTC.

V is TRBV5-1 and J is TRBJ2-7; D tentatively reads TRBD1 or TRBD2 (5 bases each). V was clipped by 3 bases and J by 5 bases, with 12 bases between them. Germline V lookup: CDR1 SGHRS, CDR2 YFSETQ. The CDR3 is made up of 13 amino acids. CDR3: CASSSRDANEQYF. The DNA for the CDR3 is TGCGCCAGCAGCTCCCGGGACGCCAACGAGCAGTACTTC.

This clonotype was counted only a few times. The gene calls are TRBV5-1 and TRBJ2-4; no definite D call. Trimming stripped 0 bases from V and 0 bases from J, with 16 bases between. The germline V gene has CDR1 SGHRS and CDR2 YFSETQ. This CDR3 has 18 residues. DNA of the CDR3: TGCGCCAGCAGCTTGGCGGAACCGGGCGCACTAGCCAAAAACATTCAGTACTTC. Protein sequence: CASSLAEPGALAKNIQYF.

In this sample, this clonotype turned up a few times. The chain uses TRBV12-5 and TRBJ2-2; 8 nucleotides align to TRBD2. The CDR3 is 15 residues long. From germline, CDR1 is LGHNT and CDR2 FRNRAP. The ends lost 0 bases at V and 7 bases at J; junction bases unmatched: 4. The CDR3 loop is CASGLVAGAGGELFF. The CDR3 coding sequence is TGTGCTAGTGGTTTGGTAGCGGGAGCGGGCGGGGAGCTGTTTTTT.